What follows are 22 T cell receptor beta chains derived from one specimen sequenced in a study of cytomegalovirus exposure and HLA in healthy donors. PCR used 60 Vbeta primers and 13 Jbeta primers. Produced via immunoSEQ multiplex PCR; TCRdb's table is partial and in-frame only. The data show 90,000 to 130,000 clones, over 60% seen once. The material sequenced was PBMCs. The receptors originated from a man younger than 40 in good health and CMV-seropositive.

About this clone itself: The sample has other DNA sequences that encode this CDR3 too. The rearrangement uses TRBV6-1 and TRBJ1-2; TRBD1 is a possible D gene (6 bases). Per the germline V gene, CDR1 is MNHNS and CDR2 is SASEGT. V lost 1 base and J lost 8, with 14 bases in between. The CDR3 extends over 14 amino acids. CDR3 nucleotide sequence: TGTGCCAGCAGTGAAGTAATGGGGGCACAGGGCTACACCTTC. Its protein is CASSEVMGAQGYTF.

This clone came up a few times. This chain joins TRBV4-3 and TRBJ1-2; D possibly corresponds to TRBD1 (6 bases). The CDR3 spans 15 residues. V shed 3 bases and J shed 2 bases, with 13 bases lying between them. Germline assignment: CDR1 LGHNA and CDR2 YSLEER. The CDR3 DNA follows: TGCGCCAGCAGCCATTACAGGGATATGAACTATGGCTACACCTTC. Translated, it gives CASSHYRDMNYGYTF.

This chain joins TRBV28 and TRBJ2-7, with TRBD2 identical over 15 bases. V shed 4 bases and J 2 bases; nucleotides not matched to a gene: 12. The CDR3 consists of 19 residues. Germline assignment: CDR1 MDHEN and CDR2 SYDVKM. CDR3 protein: CASSSPGGLAGGPPYEQYF. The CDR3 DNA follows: TGTGCCAGCAGTTCCCCGGGCGGACTAGCGGGGGGGCCGCCCTACGAGCAGTACTTC.

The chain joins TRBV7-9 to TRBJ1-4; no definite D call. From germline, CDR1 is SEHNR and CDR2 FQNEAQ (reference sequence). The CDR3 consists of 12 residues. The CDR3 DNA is TGTTCCGGAGGGCACGCGGATGAAAAACTGTTTTTT. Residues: CSGGHADEKLFF.

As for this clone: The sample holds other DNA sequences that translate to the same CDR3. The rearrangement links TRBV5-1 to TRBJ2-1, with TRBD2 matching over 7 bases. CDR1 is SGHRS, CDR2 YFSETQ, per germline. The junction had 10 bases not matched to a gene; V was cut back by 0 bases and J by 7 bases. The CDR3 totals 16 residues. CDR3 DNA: TGCGCCAGCAGCTTGGAGTCTAGCGGAGGGTCGAATGAGCAGTTCTTC. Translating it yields CASSLESSGGSNEQFF.

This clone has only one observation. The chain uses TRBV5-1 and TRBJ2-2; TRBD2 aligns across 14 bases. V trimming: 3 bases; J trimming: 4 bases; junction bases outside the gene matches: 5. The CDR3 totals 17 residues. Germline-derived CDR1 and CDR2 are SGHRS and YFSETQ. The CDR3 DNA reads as TGCGCCAGCAGCTCGACTAGCGGGGGGGCAGGCACCGGGGAGCTGTTTTTT. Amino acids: CASSSTSGGAGTGELFF.

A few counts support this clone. The CDR3 here is CASSAGPDNSPLHF. The CDR3 nucleotides are TGTGCCAGTAGTGCGGGGCCAGATAATTCACCCCTCCACTTT. This sequence joins TRBV19 and TRBJ1-6; maybe TRBD1 (5 bases). Germline CDR1 is LNHDA and CDR2 is SQIVND (reference sequence). This CDR3 is 14 amino acids long. V lost 5 bases, J lost 5 bases, and 10 bases lay in between. The variable domain in full, completed from reference TRBV19 and TRBJ1-6, reads DGGITQSPKYLFRKEGQNVTLSCEQNLNHDAMYWYRQDPGQGLRLIYYSQIVNDFQKGDIAEGYSVSREKKESFPLTVTSAQKNPTAFYLCASSAGPDNSPLHFGNGTRLTVT.

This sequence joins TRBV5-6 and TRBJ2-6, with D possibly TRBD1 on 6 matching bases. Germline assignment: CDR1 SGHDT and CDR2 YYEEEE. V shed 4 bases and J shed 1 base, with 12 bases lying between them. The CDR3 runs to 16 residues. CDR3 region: CASSPLGASGANVLTF. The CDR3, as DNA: TGTGCCAGCAGCCCACTGGGGGCTTCTGGGGCCAACGTCCTGACTTTC. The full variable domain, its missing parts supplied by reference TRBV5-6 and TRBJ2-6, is DAGVTQSPTHLIKTRGQQVTLRCSPKSGHDTVSWYQQALGQGPQFIFQYYEEEERQRGNFPDRFSGHQFPNYSSELNVNALLLGDSALYLCASSPLGASGANVLTFGAGSRLTVL.

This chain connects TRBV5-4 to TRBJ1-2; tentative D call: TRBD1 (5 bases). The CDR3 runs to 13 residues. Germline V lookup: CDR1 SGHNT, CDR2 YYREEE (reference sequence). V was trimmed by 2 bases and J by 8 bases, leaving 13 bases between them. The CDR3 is CASSFEGARGYTF. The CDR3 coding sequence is TGTGCCAGCAGCTTTGAAGGGGCGCGGGGCTACACCTTC.

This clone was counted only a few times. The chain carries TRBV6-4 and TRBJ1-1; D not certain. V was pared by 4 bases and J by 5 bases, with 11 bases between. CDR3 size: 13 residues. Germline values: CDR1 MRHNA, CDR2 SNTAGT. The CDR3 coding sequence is TGTGCCAGCAGTGCGGAGGAACAAACTGAAGCTTTCTTT. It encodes CASSAEEQTEAFF.

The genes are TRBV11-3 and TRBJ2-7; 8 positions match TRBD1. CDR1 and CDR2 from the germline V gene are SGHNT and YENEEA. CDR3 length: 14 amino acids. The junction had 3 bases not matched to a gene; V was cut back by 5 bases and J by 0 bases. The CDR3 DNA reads TGTGCCAGCAGCCGGGGACAGGACTCCTACGAGCAGTACTTC. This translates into CASSRGQDSYEQYF.

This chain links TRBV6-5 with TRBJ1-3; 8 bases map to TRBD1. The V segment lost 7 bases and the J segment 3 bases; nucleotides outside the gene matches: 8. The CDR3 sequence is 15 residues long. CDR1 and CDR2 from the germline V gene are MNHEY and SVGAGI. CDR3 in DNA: TGTGCCAGCACTGTCGGGACAGGCAGTGGAAACACCATATATTTT. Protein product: CASTVGTGSGNTIYF.

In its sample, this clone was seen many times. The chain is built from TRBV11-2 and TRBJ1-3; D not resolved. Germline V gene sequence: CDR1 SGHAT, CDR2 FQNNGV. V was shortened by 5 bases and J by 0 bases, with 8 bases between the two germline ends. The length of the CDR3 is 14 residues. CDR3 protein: CASSRRVSGNTIYF. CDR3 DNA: TGTGCCAGCAGCAGACGGGTCTCTGGAAACACCATATATTTT. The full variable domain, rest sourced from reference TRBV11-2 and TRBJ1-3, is EAGVAQSPRYKIIEKRQSVAFWCNPISGHATLYWYQQILGQGPKLLIQFQNNGVVDDSQLPKDRFSAERLKGVDSTLKIQPAKLEDSAVYLCASSRRVSGNTIYFGEGSWLTVV.

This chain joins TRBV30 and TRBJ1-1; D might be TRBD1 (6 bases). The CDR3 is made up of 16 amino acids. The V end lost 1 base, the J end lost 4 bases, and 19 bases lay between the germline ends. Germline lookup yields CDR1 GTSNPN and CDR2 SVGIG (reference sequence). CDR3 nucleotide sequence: TGTGCCTGGAGTGGGGCTTTGCGGGGGCGCGGCACTGAAGCTTTCTTT. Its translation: CAWSGALRGRGTEAFF.

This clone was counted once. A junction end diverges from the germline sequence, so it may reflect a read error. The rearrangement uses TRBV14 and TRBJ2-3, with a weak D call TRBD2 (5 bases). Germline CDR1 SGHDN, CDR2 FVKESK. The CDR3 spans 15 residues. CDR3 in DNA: TGTGCCAGCAGCCAGCAAATCGCTAGCATAGATACGCAGTATTTT. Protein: CASSQQIASIDTQYF.

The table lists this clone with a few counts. The CDR3 sequence: CASAQGQANYGYTF. The CDR3 region has the DNA TGTGCCAGTGCGCAAGGACAGGCGAACTATGGCTACACCTTC. The rearrangement links TRBV19 to TRBJ1-2, with 7 bases identical to TRBD1. Germline lookup yields CDR1 LNHDA and CDR2 SQIVND (reference sequence). There are 14 residues in the CDR3. Losses at the gene ends were 8 bases for V and 2 bases for J; bases not matched to a gene: 8.

The CDR3 nucleotides read TGTGCCAGCAGCCAGGGACAGTTGGGAAAGACCCAGTACTTC. It yields the protein CASSQGQLGKTQYF. The genes are TRBV7-2 and TRBJ2-5; 7 positions agree with TRBD1. CDR1 SGHTA and CDR2 FQGNSA come from the germline V gene. CDR3 length: 14 amino acids. J lost 6 bases, V lost 5 bases, and 9 bases had no gene match.

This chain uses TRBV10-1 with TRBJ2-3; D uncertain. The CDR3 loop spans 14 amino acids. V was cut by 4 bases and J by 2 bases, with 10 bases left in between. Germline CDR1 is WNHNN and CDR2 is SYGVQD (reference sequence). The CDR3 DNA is TGCGCCAGCAGTGGACGACTGATCACAGATACGCAGTATTTT. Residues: CASSGRLITDTQYF.

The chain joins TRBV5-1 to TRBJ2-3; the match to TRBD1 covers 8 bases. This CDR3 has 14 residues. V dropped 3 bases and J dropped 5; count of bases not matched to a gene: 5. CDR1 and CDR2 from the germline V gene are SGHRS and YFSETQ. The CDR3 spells CASSSDRVEDTQYF. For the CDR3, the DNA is TGCGCCAGCAGCTCGGACAGGGTGGAAGATACGCAGTATTTT.

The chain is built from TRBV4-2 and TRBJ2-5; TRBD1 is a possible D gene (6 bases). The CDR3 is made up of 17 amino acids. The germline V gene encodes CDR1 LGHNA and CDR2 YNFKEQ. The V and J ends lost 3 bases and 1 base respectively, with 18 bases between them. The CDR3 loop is CASSQGFAGESQETQYF. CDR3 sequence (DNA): TGTGCCAGCAGCCAGGGATTCGCAGGGGAGAGCCAAGAGACCCAGTACTTC.

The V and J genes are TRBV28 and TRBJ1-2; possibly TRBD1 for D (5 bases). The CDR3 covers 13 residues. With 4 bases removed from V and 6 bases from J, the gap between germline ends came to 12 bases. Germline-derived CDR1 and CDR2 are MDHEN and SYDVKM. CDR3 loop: CASSSIGVNGYTF. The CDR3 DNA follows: TGTGCCAGCAGTTCCATAGGGGTGAATGGCTACACCTTC.

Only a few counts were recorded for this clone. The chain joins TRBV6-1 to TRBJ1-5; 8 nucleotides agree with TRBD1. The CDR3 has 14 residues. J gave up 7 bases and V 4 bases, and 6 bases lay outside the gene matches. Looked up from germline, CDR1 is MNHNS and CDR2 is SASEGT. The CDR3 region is CASSGRQGWQPQHF. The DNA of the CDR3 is TGTGCCAGCAGTGGGAGACAGGGGTGGCAGCCCCAGCATTTT.